These 8 T cell receptor beta chains share one sample of origin, sequenced in a study of sequential checkpoint blockade in melanoma. Regarding treatment: randomized to nivolumab then ipilimumab (arm A) or the reverse (arm B). TCRdb's copy holds only in-frame clones and misses some; the assay was immunoSEQ multiplex PCR. The data show about 28,000 clones, 70% to 80% seen once. Specimen: CD8+ T cells sorted from blood (inferred from file names), collected from a patient given nivolumab and ipilimumab in sequence. The receptors shown here come from a human donor with melanoma.

The CDR3 nucleotides are TGTGCCAGCAGTGACGGTTCCCAAGAGACCCAGTACTTC. Its translation: CASSDGSQETQYF. The chain uses TRBV6-1 and TRBJ2-5; D uncertain. CDR3 length: 13 residues. V gave up 3 bases and J gave up 1 base, with 6 bases separating them. Germline lookup yields CDR1 MNHNS and CDR2 SASEGT.

As regards this clone: This sample also contains other DNA sequences that code for the same CDR3. CDR3 in DNA: TGTGCCAGTAGCCCGTCCAGTTACAATGAGCAGTTCTTC. This encodes CASSPSSYNEQFF. The chain carries TRBV19 and TRBJ2-1, with D hard to call. The germline V gene has CDR1 LNHDA and CDR2 SQIVND (reference sequence). This CDR3 comprises 13 residues. Trimming stripped 6 bases from V and 4 bases from J, with 10 bases between.

This chain joins TRBV13 and TRBJ1-2; D gene unclear. V dropped 4 bases and J dropped 3 bases, with 21 bases sitting between them. The CDR3 has 17 residues. From germline, CDR1 is PRHDT and CDR2 FYEKMQ (reference sequence). This CDR3 reads CASSSPWEVQNHYGYTF. The CDR3 nucleotides are TGTGCCAGCAGCTCGCCTTGGGAGGTTCAGAACCACTATGGCTACACCTTC.

The J gene is TRBJ2-7, the V gene TRBV27; 7 bases are shared with TRBD2. CDR3 length: 14 amino acids. The V gene end was trimmed by 4 bases and the J gene end by 4 bases; junction bases not matched to a gene: 7. Germline-derived CDR1 and CDR2 are MNHEY and SMNVEV (reference sequence). The CDR3 DNA reads TGTGCCAGCAGTTACAGCGGGGTGGGGTACGAGCAGTACTTC. It codes for CASSYSGVGYEQYF.

This rearrangement joins TRBV7-2 to TRBJ1-1; 8 nucleotides agree with TRBD1. CDR1 and CDR2 from the germline V gene are SGHTA and FQGNSA. V shed 4 bases and J 7 bases; nucleotides not matched to a gene: 8. This CDR3 region has 14 residues. DNA of the CDR3: TGTGCCAGCAGCTCCACCCAGGGGGCTAATGAAGCTTTCTTT. This codes for CASSSTQGANEAFF. Filled out from reference TRBV7-2 and TRBJ1-1, the complete variable domain reads GAGVSQSPSNKVTEKGKDVELRCDPISGHTALYWYRQSLGQGLEFLIYFQGNSAPDKSGLPSDRFSAERTGGSVSTLTIQRTQQEDSAVYLCASSSTQGANEAFFGQGTRLTVV.

The chain carries TRBV7-8 and TRBJ2-5; the match to TRBD1 covers 11 bases. In germline, CDR1 is SGHVS, CDR2 FQNEAQ. Trimming cost V 6 bases and J 1 base; bases outside gene matches: 4. CDR3 length: 15 amino acids. CDR3 coding DNA: TGTGCCAGCAGACGGACAGGGGGCCCCCAAGAGACCCAGTACTTC. It encodes CASRRTGGPQETQYF.

This clone has more than one count but fewer than ten. The V call is TRBV4-3, the J call TRBJ2-7; 10 nucleotides match TRBD1. This CDR3 is 15 amino acids long. Germline CDR1 LGHNA, CDR2 YSLEER. V was clipped by 3 bases and J by 5 bases; unmatched bases: 7. The CDR3 DNA sequence: TGCGCCAGCAGCCACCCGGGACAGGGGTCCGACGAGCAGTACTTC. As protein: CASSHPGQGSDEQYF.

This sequence joins TRBV2 and TRBJ2-1; the match to TRBD2 covers 9 bases. Trimming took 2 bases from V and 9 from J; bases not matched to a gene: 8. The CDR3 totals 15 residues. Germline V gene data show CDR1 as SNHLY and CDR2 as FYNNEI. The chain's CDR3 is CASSESLAGLGEQFF. CDR3 DNA: TGTGCCAGCAGTGAATCCCTAGCGGGGTTAGGTGAGCAGTTCTTC. The complete variable domain, with remaining parts taken from reference TRBV2 and TRBJ2-1, reads EPEVTQTPSHQVTQMGQEVILRCVPISNHLYFYWYRQILGQKVEFLVSFYNNEISEKSEIFDDQFSVERPDGSNFTLKIRSTKLEDSAMYFCASSESLAGLGEQFFGPGTRLTVL.